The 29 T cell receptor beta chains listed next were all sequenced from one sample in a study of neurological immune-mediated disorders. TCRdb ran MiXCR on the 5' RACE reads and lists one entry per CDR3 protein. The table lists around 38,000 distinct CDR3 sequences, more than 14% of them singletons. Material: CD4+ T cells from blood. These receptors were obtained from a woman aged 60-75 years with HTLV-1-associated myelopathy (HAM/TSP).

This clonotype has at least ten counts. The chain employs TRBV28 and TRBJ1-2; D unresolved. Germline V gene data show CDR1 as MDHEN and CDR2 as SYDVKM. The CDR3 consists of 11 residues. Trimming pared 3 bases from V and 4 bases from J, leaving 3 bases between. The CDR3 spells CASSLIYGYTF. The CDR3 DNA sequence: TGTGCCAGCAGTTTGATCTATGGCTACACCTTC.

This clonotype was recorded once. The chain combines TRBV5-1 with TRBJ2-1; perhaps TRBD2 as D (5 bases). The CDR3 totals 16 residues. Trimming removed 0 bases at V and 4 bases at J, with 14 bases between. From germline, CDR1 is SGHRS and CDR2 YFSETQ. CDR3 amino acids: CASSLVPGSEYNEQFF. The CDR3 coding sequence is TGCGCCAGCAGCTTGGTGCCGGGGTCGGAGTACAATGAGCAGTTCTTC.

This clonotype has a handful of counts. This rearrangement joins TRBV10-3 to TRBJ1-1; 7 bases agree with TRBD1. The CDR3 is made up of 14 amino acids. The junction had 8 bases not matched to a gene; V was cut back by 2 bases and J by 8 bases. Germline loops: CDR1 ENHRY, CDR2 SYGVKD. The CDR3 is CAISEGQARGEAFF. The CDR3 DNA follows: TGTGCCATCAGTGAGGGACAGGCCCGAGGCGAAGCTTTCTTT.

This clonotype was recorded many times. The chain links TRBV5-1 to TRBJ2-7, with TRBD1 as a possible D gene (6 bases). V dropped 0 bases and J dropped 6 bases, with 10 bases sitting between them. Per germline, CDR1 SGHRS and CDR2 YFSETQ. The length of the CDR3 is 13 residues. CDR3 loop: CASSLGLQGEQYF. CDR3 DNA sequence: TGCGCCAGCAGCTTGGGCCTACAGGGCGAGCAGTACTTC.

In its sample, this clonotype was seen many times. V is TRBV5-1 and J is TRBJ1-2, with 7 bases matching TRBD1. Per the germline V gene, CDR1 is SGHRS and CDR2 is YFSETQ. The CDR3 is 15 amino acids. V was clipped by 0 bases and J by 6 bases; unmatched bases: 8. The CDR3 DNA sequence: TGCGCCAGCAGCTTGGGGGGACAGCGAACGGATGGCTACACCTTC. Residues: CASSLGGQRTDGYTF.

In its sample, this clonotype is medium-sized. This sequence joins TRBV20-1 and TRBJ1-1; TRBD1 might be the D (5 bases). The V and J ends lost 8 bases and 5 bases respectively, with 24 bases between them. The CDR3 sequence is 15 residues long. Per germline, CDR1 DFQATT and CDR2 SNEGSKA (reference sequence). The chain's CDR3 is CSSGGMDPEGTEAFF. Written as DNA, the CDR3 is TGCAGTTCGGGAGGGATGGACCCGGAGGGGACTGAAGCTTTCTTT.

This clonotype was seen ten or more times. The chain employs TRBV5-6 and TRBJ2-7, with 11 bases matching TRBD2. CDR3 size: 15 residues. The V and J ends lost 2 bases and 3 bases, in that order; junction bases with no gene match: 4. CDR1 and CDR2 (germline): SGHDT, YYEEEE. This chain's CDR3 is CASSLVTSGVYEQYF. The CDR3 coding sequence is TGTGCCAGCAGCTTAGTGACTAGCGGGGTCTACGAGCAGTACTTC.

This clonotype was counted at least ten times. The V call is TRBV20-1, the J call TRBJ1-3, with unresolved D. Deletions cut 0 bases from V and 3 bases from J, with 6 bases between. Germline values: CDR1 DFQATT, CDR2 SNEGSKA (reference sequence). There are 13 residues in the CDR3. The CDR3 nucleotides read TGCAGTGCTAGAGATCGTGGTGGAAACACCATATATTTT. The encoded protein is CSARDRGGNTIYF.

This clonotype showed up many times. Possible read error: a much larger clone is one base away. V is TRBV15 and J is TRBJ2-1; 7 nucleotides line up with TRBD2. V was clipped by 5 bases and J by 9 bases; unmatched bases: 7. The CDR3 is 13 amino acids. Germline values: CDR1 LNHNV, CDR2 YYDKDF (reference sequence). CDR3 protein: CATSELTGGEQFF. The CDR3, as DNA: TGTGCCACCAGCGAGTTGACGGGGGGTGAGCAGTTCTTC.

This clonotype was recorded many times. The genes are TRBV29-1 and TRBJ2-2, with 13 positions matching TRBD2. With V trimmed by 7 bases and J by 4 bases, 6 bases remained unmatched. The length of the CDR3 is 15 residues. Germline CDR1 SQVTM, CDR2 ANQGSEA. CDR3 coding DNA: TGCAGCGCTCGGACTAGCGGGGGACTCACCGGGGAGCTGTTTTTT. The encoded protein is CSARTSGGLTGELFF.

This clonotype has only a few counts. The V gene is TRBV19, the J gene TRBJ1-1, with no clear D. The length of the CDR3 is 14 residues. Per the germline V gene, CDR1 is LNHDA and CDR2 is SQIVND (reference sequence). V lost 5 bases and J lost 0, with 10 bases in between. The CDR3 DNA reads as TGTGCCAGTAGTGGCCACCCTGTGAACACTGAAGCTTTCTTT. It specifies CASSGHPVNTEAFF. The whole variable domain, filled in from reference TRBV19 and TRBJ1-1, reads DGGITQSPKYLFRKEGQNVTLSCEQNLNHDAMYWYRQDPGQGLRLIYYSQIVNDFQKGDIAEGYSVSREKKESFPLTVTSAQKNPTAFYLCASSGHPVNTEAFFGQGTRLTVV.

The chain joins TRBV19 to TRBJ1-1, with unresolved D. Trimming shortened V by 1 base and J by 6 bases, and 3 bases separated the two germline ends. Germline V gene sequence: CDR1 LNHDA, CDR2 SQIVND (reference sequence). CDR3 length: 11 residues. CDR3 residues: CASSIVAEAFF. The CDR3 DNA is TGTGCCAGTAGTATAGTGGCTGAAGCTTTCTTT.

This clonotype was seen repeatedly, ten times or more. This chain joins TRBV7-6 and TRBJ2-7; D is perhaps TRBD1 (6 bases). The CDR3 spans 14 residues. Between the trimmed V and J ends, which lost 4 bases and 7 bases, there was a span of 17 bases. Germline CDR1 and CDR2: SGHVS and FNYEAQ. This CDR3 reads CASSSIQGRGEQYF. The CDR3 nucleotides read TGTGCCAGCAGCTCAATACAGGGACGGGGAGAGCAGTACTTC. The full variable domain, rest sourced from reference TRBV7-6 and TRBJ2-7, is GAGVSQSPRYKVTKRGQDVALRCDPISGHVSLYWYRQALGQGPEFLTYFNYEAQQDKSGLPNDRFSAERPEGSISTLTIQRTEQRDSAMYRCASSSIQGRGEQYFGPGTRLTVT.

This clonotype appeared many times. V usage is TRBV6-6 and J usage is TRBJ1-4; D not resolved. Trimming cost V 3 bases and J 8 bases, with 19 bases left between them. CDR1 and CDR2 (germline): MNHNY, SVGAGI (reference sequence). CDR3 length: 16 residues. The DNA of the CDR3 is TGTGCCAGCAGTTATACCCCCGGAGAGGGAGGGGAAAAACTGTTTTTT. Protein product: CASSYTPGEGGEKLFF.

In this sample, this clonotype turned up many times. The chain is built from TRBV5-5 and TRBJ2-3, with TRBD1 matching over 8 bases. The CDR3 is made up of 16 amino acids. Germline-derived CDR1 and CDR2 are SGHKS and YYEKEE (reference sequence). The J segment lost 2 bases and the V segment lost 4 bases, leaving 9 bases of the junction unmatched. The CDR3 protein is CASSQSDRAYTDTQYF. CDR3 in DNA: TGTGCCAGCAGCCAGTCGGACAGGGCTTACACAGATACGCAGTATTTT.

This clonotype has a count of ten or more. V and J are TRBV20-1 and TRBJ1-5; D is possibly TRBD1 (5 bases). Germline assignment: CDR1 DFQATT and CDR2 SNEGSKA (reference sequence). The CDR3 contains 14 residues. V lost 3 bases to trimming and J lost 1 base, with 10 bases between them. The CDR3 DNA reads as TGCAGTGCTAGCCAGGGTATAAGCAATCAGCCCCAGCATTTT. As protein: CSASQGISNQPQHF.

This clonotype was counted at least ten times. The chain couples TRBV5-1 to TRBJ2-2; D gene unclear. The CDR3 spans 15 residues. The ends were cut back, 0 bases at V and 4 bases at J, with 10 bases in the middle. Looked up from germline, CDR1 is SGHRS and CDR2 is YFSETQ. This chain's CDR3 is CASSLGPGFTGELFF. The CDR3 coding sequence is TGCGCCAGCAGCTTGGGTCCGGGTTTCACCGGGGAGCTGTTTTTT. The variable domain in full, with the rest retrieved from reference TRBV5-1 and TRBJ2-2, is KAGVTQTPRYLIKTRGQQVTLSCSPISGHRSVSWYQQTPGQGLQFLFEYFSETQRNKGNFPGRFSGRQFSNSRSEMNVSTLELGDSALYLCASSLGPGFTGELFFGEGSRLTVL.

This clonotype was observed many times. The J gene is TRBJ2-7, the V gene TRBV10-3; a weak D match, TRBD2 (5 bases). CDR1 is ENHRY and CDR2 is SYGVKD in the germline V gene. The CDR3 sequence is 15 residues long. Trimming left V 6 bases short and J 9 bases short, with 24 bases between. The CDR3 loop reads CAISDQTEDLRGQYF. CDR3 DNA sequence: TGTGCCATCAGCGACCAAACAGAGGACCTACGGGGGCAGTACTTC.

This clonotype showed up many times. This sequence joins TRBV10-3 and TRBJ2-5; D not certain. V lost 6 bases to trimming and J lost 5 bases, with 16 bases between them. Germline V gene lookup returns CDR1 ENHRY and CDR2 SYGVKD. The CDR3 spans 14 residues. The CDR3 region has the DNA TGTGCCATCAGGTCGGCATCCGGGTCGGAGACCCAGTACTTC. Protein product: CAIRSASGSETQYF.

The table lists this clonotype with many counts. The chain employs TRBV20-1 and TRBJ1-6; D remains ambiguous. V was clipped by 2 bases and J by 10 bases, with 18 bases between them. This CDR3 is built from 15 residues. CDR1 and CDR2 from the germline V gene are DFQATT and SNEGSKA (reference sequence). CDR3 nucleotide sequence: TGCAGTGCTAGAAAAAGCCTTCGGGGAGGGTCACCCCTCCACTTT. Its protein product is CSARKSLRGGSPLHF.

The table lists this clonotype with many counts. The DNA for the CDR3 is TGCGCCAGCAGCTTGGCCTTCGAGGCTGGAAACACCATATATTTT. Its translation: CASSLAFEAGNTIYF. The gene calls are TRBV5-1 and TRBJ1-3; D is undetermined. With 0 bases removed from V and 2 bases from J, the gap between germline ends came to 9 bases. Looked up from germline, CDR1 is SGHRS and CDR2 is YFSETQ. The CDR3 has 15 amino acids.

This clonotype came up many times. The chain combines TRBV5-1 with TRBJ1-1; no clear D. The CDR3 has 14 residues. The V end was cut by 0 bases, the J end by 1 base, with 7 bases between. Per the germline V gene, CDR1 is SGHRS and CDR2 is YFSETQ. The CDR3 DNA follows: TGCGCCAGCAGCTTGGTTCAACAGAACACTGAAGCTTTCTTT. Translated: CASSLVQQNTEAFF.

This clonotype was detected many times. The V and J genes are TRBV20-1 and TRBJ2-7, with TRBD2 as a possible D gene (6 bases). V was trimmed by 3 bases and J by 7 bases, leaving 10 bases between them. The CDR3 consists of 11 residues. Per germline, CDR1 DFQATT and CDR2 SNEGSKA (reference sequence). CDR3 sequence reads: CSARGGGEQYF. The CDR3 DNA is TGCAGTGCTAGGGGCGGAGGGGAGCAGTACTTC.

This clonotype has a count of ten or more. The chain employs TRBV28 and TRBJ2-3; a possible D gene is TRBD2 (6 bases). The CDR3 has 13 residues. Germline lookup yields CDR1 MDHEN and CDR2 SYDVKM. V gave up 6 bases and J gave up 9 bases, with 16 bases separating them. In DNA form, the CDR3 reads TGTGCCAGCAGCCCAAAGTTGGCGGGGACGCAGTATTTT. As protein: CASSPKLAGTQYF.

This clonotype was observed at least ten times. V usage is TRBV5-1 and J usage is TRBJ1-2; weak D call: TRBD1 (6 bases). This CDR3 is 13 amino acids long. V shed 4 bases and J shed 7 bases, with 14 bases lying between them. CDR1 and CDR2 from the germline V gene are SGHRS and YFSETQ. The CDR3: CASSPRQEAGYTF. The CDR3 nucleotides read TGCGCCAGCAGCCCCCGACAGGAAGCTGGCTACACCTTC.

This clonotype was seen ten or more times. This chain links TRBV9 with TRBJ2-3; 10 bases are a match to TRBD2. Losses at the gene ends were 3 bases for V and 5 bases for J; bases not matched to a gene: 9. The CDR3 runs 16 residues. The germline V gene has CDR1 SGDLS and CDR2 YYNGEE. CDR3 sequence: CASSAYERGGGDTQYF. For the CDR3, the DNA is TGTGCCAGCAGCGCTTATGAGCGGGGGGGCGGAGATACGCAGTATTTT.

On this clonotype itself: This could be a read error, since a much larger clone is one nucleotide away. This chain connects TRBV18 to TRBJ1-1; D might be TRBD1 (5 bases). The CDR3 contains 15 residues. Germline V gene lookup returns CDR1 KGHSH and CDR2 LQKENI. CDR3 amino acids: CASSPDTGPETEALF. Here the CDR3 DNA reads TGTGCCAGCTCACCAGATACGGGGCCGGAGACTGAAGCTTTATTT.

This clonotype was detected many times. CDR3 DNA sequence: TGCGCCAGCAGCTTGAGGGGGACAGTCGATCAGCCCCAGCATTTT. It translates to CASSLRGTVDQPQHF. The chain uses TRBV5-1 and TRBJ1-5, with 7 bases fitting TRBD1. This CDR3 has 15 amino acids. The V gene's germline CDR1 is SGHRS and CDR2 YFSETQ. The trim removed 1 base at V and 5 bases at J, leaving 6 bases unmatched.

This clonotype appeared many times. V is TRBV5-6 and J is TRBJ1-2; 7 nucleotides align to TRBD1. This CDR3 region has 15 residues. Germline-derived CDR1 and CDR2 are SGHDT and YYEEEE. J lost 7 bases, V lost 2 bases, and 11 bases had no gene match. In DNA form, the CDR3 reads TGTGCCAGCAGCTTCTATCGACAGGGTGGGAGTGGCTACACCTTC. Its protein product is CASSFYRQGGSGYTF.